These 14 T cell receptor beta chains originate from one sample sequenced in a study of blood T cell repertoires in COVID-19. Measured with immunoSEQ multiplex PCR; TCRdb has only the in-frame clones, and not every one. This sample yields fewer than 250,000 clones, of which around four fifths are seen a single time; roughly 2.9% belongs to the top ten. The sample was peripheral blood. The receptor source for this set is a man aged 50-59 years with active or convalescent COVID-19.

This clone was detected once. The V call is TRBV11-2, the J call TRBJ2-5; TRBD1 might be the D (5 bases). The CDR3 has 13 residues. Germline CDR1 SGHAT, CDR2 FQNNGV. V lost 5 bases and J lost 4, with 11 bases in between. The CDR3 coding sequence is TGTGCCAGCAGCCGCCAGGGTAGAGAGACCCAGTACTTC. Amino acids: CASSRQGRETQYF.

This clone was observed once. This CDR3 reads CASSLSPVGPFPGGEQFF. The CDR3 coding sequence is TGTGCCAGCAGTTTATCCCCGGTAGGACCTTTCCCAGGGGGTGAGCAGTTCTTC. The V gene is TRBV28, the J gene TRBJ2-1; 7 nucleotides line up with TRBD1. With V trimmed by 1 base and J by 9 bases, 18 bases remained unmatched. Germline values: CDR1 MDHEN, CDR2 SYDVKM. The CDR3 has 18 residues.

This clone was seen more than once but under ten times. The rearrangement links TRBV5-1 to TRBJ1-3, with 8 bases matching TRBD1. V shed 3 bases, J shed 5 bases, and the junction held 7 bases outside the gene matches. This CDR3 is 15 amino acids long. Germline V lookup: CDR1 SGHRS, CDR2 YFSETQ. The CDR3 is CASSSYGQGRNTIYF. The DNA for the CDR3 is TGCGCCAGCAGCTCTTACGGACAGGGTAGAAACACCATATATTTT.

This clone was seen only once. The V and J genes are TRBV11-2 and TRBJ1-2; 11 nucleotides agree with TRBD1. In germline, CDR1 is SGHAT, CDR2 FQNNGV. This CDR3 region has 15 residues. The junction had 6 bases not matched to a gene; V was cut back by 5 bases and J by 4 bases. CDR3 nucleotide sequence: TGTGCCAGCAGCACCCGGGACAGGGGGGGCTATGGCTACACCTTC. This translates into CASSTRDRGGYGYTF.

The chain recombines TRBV28 with TRBJ1-1, with D unresolved. Trimming left V 10 bases short and J 11 bases short, with 14 bases between. The length of the CDR3 is 10 residues. Germline values: CDR1 MDHEN, CDR2 SYDVKM. The CDR3 sequence is CATQEVRAFF. Written as DNA, the CDR3 is TGTGCCACCCAGGAGGTGCGGGCTTTCTTT.

This chain links TRBV30 with TRBJ1-3; D remains ambiguous. V was clipped by 0 bases and J by 2 bases, with 11 bases between them. The CDR3 is made up of 15 amino acids. Germline V gene data show CDR1 as GTSNPN and CDR2 as SVGIG (reference sequence). CDR3 DNA sequence: TGTGCCTGGAGTGTCGATTTCGGGGCTGGAAACACCATATATTTT. It encodes CAWSVDFGAGNTIYF.

This clone was observed a handful of times. The V and J genes are TRBV28 and TRBJ2-7; 7 positions agree with TRBD1. The CDR3 is 15 amino acids. Germline values: CDR1 MDHEN, CDR2 SYDVKM. The V segment lost 6 bases and the J segment 2 bases; nucleotides outside the gene matches: 10. The CDR3 here is CASSGTGAGAYEQYF. DNA of the CDR3: TGTGCCAGCAGCGGTACAGGGGCCGGAGCCTACGAGCAGTACTTC.

Remarks on this clone: Other DNA sequences within the sample encode an identical CDR3. This chain connects TRBV5-1 to TRBJ1-1, with 7 bases lining up with TRBD1. Germline CDR1 and CDR2: SGHRS and YFSETQ. The CDR3 is 14 amino acids. J lost 4 bases, V lost 0 bases, and 3 bases had no gene match. The CDR3 spells CASSLDRGGTEAFF. The CDR3 DNA reads TGCGCCAGCAGCTTGGACAGGGGAGGCACTGAAGCTTTCTTT.

This clone appeared a few times. V is TRBV9 and J is TRBJ2-7; a weak D match, TRBD2 (5 bases). The V end lost 4 bases, the J end lost 5 bases, and 19 bases lay between the germline ends. The germline V gene encodes CDR1 SGDLS and CDR2 YYNGEE. The CDR3 is made up of 15 amino acids. The CDR3 spells CASSPRVGSQDEQYF. The CDR3 nucleotides read TGTGCCAGCAGCCCGCGGGTAGGAAGTCAGGACGAGCAGTACTTC.

The chain combines TRBV28 with TRBJ2-7; 9 bases are shared with TRBD1. CDR3 length: 14 residues. CDR1 is MDHEN and CDR2 is SYDVKM in the germline V gene. The junction had 9 bases not matched to a gene; V was cut back by 10 bases and J by 2 bases. CDR3 DNA sequence: TGTGCCACCCTCGGGACAGGGAAAACCTACGAGCAGTACTTC. Translated: CATLGTGKTYEQYF.

The V and J genes are TRBV6-1 and TRBJ2-4; D not certain. The V gene's germline CDR1 is MNHNS and CDR2 SASEGT. The CDR3 sequence is 13 residues long. V lost 3 bases and J lost 9, with 12 bases in between. CDR3 residues: CASSEFSSGIQYF. The CDR3 nucleotides are TGTGCCAGCAGTGAGTTTTCTTCGGGCATTCAGTACTTC.

This chain connects TRBV5-5 to TRBJ1-3, with 9 bases matching TRBD1. There are 17 residues in the CDR3. The V gene end was trimmed by 3 bases and the J gene end by 4 bases; junction bases not matched to a gene: 11. Germline values: CDR1 SGHKS, CDR2 YYEKEE (reference sequence). The CDR3 reads CASSWEITGGVGNTIYF. CDR3 sequence (DNA): TGTGCCAGCAGCTGGGAGATAACAGGGGGCGTAGGAAACACCATATATTTT. Using reference TRBV5-5 and TRBJ1-3 for the parts outside the CDR3, the full variable domain is DAGVTQSPTHLIKTRGQQVTLRCSPISGHKSVSWYQQVLGQGPQFIFQYYEKEERGRGNFPDRFSARQFPNYSSELNVNALLLGDSALYLCASSWEITGGVGNTIYFGEGSWLTVV.

This clone came up many times. V is TRBV19 and J is TRBJ2-1, with 8 bases aligning to TRBD1. CDR1 and CDR2 from the germline V gene are LNHDA and SQIVND (reference sequence). The CDR3 runs to 15 residues. Trimming took 4 bases from V and 1 from J; bases not matched to a gene: 3. CDR3 DNA sequence: TGTGCCAGTAGTAGACAGGGGTTTTCCTACAATGAGCAGTTCTTC. Its protein product is CASSRQGFSYNEQFF. The entire variable domain, with the rest obtained from reference TRBV19 and TRBJ2-1, is as follows: DGGITQSPKYLFRKEGQNVTLSCEQNLNHDAMYWYRQDPGQGLRLIYYSQIVNDFQKGDIAEGYSVSREKKESFPLTVTSAQKNPTAFYLCASSRQGFSYNEQFFGPGTRLTVL.

The V gene is TRBV7-9, the J gene TRBJ2-5, with D perhaps matching TRBD2 (5 bases). This CDR3 spans 14 amino acids. From germline, CDR1 is SEHNR and CDR2 FQNEAQ (reference sequence). The V end was cut by 3 bases, the J end by 2 bases, with 10 bases between. CDR3 sequence (DNA): TGTGCCAGCAGCTTTGAGGGTAGACAAGAGACCCAGTACTTC. Its translation: CASSFEGRQETQYF.